These 26 T cell receptor beta chains were sequenced from one sample in a study of identical twins. TCRdb reanalysed the 5' RACE reads using MiXCR and keeps one entry per CDR3 protein. The sample includes 300,000 to 400,000 distinct CDR3 sequences, roughly 12% of them seen just once. In addition, the sample was reused for a study of yellow fever vaccine responses in identical twins.

The specimen was CD8+ T cells sorted from blood. These receptor sequences come from a woman aged 18-29 years in good health.

This clonotype came up a few times. The DNA of the CDR3 is TGTGCCAGCAGCTCACTAGCGGGAGAGGATACAGATACGCAGTATTTT. It encodes CASSSLAGEDTDTQYF. This chain uses TRBV7-6 with TRBJ2-3; 11 bases are a match to TRBD2. The CDR3 runs 16 residues. With V trimmed by 4 bases and J by 3 bases, 6 bases remained unmatched. Germline V CDR1 and CDR2: SGHVS, FNYEAQ.

In its sample, this clonotype was seen many times. The chain is built from TRBV5-6 and TRBJ2-1, with D unclear. The CDR3 loop spans 11 amino acids. The germline gives CDR1 SGHDT, CDR2 YYEEEE. Trimming removed 0 bases at V and 8 bases at J, with 3 bases between. The CDR3 coding sequence is TGTGCCAGCAGCTTGGACGATGAGCAGTTCTTC. Its translation: CASSLDDEQFF. Full variable domain (rest looked up from reference TRBV5-6 and TRBJ2-1): DAGVTQSPTHLIKTRGQQVTLRCSPKSGHDTVSWYQQALGQGPQFIFQYYEEEERQRGNFPDRFSGHQFPNYSSELNVNALLLGDSALYLCASSLDDEQFFGPGTRLTVL.

Written as DNA, the CDR3 is TGTGCCAGCAACGATAACACTGAAGCTTTCTTT. This encodes CASNDNTEAFF. The V and J genes are TRBV25-1 and TRBJ1-1; no firm D call. The germline V gene encodes CDR1 MGHDK and CDR2 SYGVNS. The CDR3 sequence is 11 residues long. Trimming removed 7 bases at V and 2 bases at J, with 5 bases between.

In this sample, this clonotype turned up a few times. This chain connects TRBV4-1 to TRBJ2-5, with 7 bases that match TRBD1. V trimming: 3 bases; J trimming: 1 base; junction bases outside the gene matches: 5. Germline V lookup: CDR1 MGHRA, CDR2 YSYEKL. This CDR3 region has 15 residues. DNA for the CDR3: TGCGCCAGCAGCCACGGGGACAGCACCCAAGAGACCCAGTACTTC. It encodes CASSHGDSTQETQYF.

This clonotype occurred a few times. This chain links TRBV7-6 with TRBJ1-1; D is undetermined. Between the trimmed V and J ends, which lost 1 base and 4 bases, there was a span of 7 bases. The CDR3 is made up of 13 amino acids. Germline lookup yields CDR1 SGHVS and CDR2 FNYEAQ. The CDR3, as DNA: TGTGCCAGCAGCTTAGAGGATAGCACTGAAGCTTTCTTT. Its translation: CASSLEDSTEAFF.

The chain is built from TRBV5-1 and TRBJ2-7; 13 nucleotides line up with TRBD2. Unmatched junction bases numbered 10, after V lost 4 bases and J lost 6 bases. CDR3 length: 16 amino acids. Germline CDR1 SGHRS, CDR2 YFSETQ. CDR3: CASSPYGLAGVGEQYF. DNA for the CDR3: TGCGCCAGCAGCCCCTACGGACTAGCGGGAGTTGGCGAGCAGTACTTC.

V is TRBV7-9 and J is TRBJ2-2; a possible D gene is TRBD2 (6 bases). The CDR3 is 16 residues long. Germline CDR1 reads SEHNR; CDR2 reads FQNEAQ (reference sequence). Trimming took 4 bases from V and 4 from J, leaving 16 bases between them. The CDR3 spells CASSSTLREVTGELFF. In DNA, the CDR3 is TGTGCCAGCAGCTCGACGTTGAGGGAGGTCACCGGGGAGCTGTTTTTT.

In its sample, this clonotype was seen many times. V is TRBV4-1 and J is TRBJ1-5; D is unresolved. This CDR3 region has 13 residues. Trimming took off 4 bases at V and 4 bases at J, with 8 bases between the two ends. The germline V gene has CDR1 MGHRA and CDR2 YSYEKL. CDR3 DNA sequence: TGCGCCAGCAGCCTAGCTACTAATCAGCCCCAGCATTTT. This codes for CASSLATNQPQHF.

The V gene is TRBV13, the J gene TRBJ1-1, with 8 positions matching TRBD1. Germline CDR1 PRHDT, CDR2 FYEKMQ (reference sequence). V lost 0 bases and J lost 1; bases outside the gene matches: 4. The CDR3 has 16 residues. CDR3 DNA sequence: TGTGCCAGCAGCTTAGGCAGGGGGCGGGGGAACACTGAAGCTTTCTTT. It specifies CASSLGRGRGNTEAFF.

J is TRBJ1-1 and V is TRBV7-9; D remains ambiguous. The CDR3 loop spans 16 amino acids. Germline V lookup: CDR1 SEHNR, CDR2 FQNEAQ (reference sequence). V lost 1 base, J lost 0 bases, and 12 bases lay in between. This CDR3 reads CASSLGLANMNTEAFF. The CDR3 nucleotides read TGTGCCAGCAGCTTAGGTCTTGCGAACATGAACACTGAAGCTTTCTTT.

The CDR3, as DNA: TGTGCCAGCAGTTACGGGACTAGCGGAGAGCAGTACGTC. Protein: CASSYGTSGEQYV. This chain connects TRBV12-3 or TRBV12-4 to TRBJ2-7, with TRBD2 identical over 11 bases. J gave up 7 bases and V 4 bases, and 3 bases lay outside the gene matches. This CDR3 is 13 amino acids long.

V and J are TRBV11-2 and TRBJ2-1; 14 bases match TRBD2. The germline gives CDR1 SGHAT, CDR2 FQNNGV. This CDR3 is built from 17 residues. With 0 bases clipped from V and 4 bases from J, the junction kept 2 bases outside the gene matches. Here the CDR3 reads CASSLDGLAGGYNEQFF. The CDR3 nucleotides are TGTGCCAGCAGCTTAGATGGACTAGCGGGGGGTTACAATGAGCAGTTCTTC. Full variable domain (missing parts from reference TRBV11-2 and TRBJ2-1): EAGVAQSPRYKIIEKRQSVAFWCNPISGHATLYWYQQILGQGPKLLIQFQNNGVVDDSQLPKDRFSAERLKGVDSTLKIQPAKLEDSAVYLCASSLDGLAGGYNEQFFGPGTRLTVL.

This clonotype was counted between two and nine times. V gene TRBV13 combines with J gene TRBJ2-3; D is uncertain. The CDR3 sequence is 14 residues long. V lost 2 bases and J 4 bases, leaving 10 bases between the germline ends. Germline CDR1 and CDR2: PRHDT and FYEKMQ (reference sequence). CDR3 DNA: TGTGCCAGCAGCTTAAAGATTCGGGCAGATACGCAGTATTTT. This codes for CASSLKIRADTQYF.

This chain connects TRBV4-1 to TRBJ1-2; D not certain. Germline CDR1 MGHRA, CDR2 YSYEKL. Between the trimmed V and J ends, which lost 0 bases and 6 bases, there was a span of 14 bases. This CDR3 spans 15 amino acids. The CDR3 sequence: CASSQDLWESDGYTF. CDR3 nucleotides: TGCGCCAGCAGCCAAGATCTTTGGGAATCTGATGGCTACACCTTC.

This clonotype was observed a handful of times. The DNA for the CDR3 is TGTGCCAGCACCCAGTCGGAGGGGCGGAAAAACAATGAGCAGTTCTTC. Its protein is CASTQSEGRKNNEQFF. The rearrangement joins TRBV7-9 to TRBJ2-1, with a possible D match to TRBD2 (6 bases). Trimming cost V 7 bases and J 5 bases, with 21 bases left between them. Germline lookup yields CDR1 SEHNR and CDR2 FQNEAQ (reference sequence). The length of the CDR3 is 16 residues.

This rearrangement joins TRBV20-1 to TRBJ2-5; tentatively, D is TRBD1 (6 bases). The germline V gene has CDR1 DFQATT and CDR2 SNEGSKA (reference sequence). The CDR3 is 12 amino acids. Trimming shortened V by 5 bases and J by 6 bases, and 13 bases separated the two germline ends. The CDR3 coding sequence is TGCAGTGCTCGGACAGAATCAAAGACCCAGTACTTC. Translated: CSARTESKTQYF.

This clonotype was seen more than once but under ten times. This chain connects TRBV20-1 to TRBJ2-7, with TRBD2 identical over 8 bases. The germline gives CDR1 DFQATT, CDR2 SNEGSKA (reference sequence). The CDR3 spans 14 residues. Trimming at V came to 0 bases and at J to 3 bases, leaving 4 bases not matched to a gene. CDR3 sequence reads: CSARDPAGVYEQYF. The CDR3 coding sequence is TGCAGTGCTAGAGATCCAGCGGGAGTCTACGAGCAGTACTTC.

The table lists this clonotype with a few counts. The chain is built from TRBV12-5 and TRBJ1-1; 7 bases match TRBD1. V trimming: 1 base; J trimming: 1 base; junction bases outside the gene matches: 3. CDR3 size: 15 residues. The germline CDR1 and CDR2 sequences are LGHNT and FRNRAP. This chain's CDR3 is CASGLAGTANTEAFF. Here the CDR3 DNA reads TGTGCTAGTGGTTTGGCCGGGACAGCGAACACTGAAGCTTTCTTT. The full variable domain, in which reference TRBV12-5 and TRBJ1-1 provide the parts outside the CDR3, is DARVTQTPRHKVTEMGQEVTMRCQPILGHNTVFWYRQTMMQGLELLAYFRNRAPLDDSGMPKDRFSAEMPDATLATLKIQPSEPRDSAVYFCASGLAGTANTEAFFGQGTRLTVV.

This clonotype showed up just a few times. The gene calls are TRBV7-9 and TRBJ1-1, with 7 bases lining up with TRBD1. This CDR3 spans 15 amino acids. CDR1 is SEHNR, CDR2 FQNEAQ, per germline (reference sequence). V lost 5 bases and J lost 3; bases outside the gene matches: 9. In DNA, the CDR3 is TGTGCCAGCAGCACTAGACAGGGTGGGGACACTGAAGCTTTCTTT. Translating it yields CASSTRQGGDTEAFF.

V usage is TRBV9 and J usage is TRBJ2-2; possibly TRBD2 for D (6 bases). CDR1 is SGDLS and CDR2 is YYNGEE in the germline V gene. V was cut by 3 bases and J by 3 bases, with 18 bases left in between. The CDR3 totals 17 residues. The CDR3: CASSAHPAAGYTGELFF. CDR3 DNA sequence: TGTGCCAGCAGCGCCCACCCGGCGGCGGGGTACACCGGGGAGCTGTTTTTT.

The J gene is TRBJ2-7, the V gene TRBV7-7, with TRBD1 matching over 12 bases. Germline V gene sequence: CDR1 SSHAT, CDR2 FNYEAQ (reference sequence). Trimming cost V 3 bases and J 4 bases; bases outside gene matches: 10. This CDR3 is 17 amino acids long. CDR3 in amino acids: CASSLGTGGSGLYEQYV. Here the CDR3 DNA reads TGTGCCAGCAGCTTGGGGACAGGGGGCAGCGGATTATACGAGCAGTACGTC.

This clonotype was seen a handful of times. The junction departs from the called germline gene at one end, perhaps through a read error. This sequence joins TRBV7-9 and TRBJ2-5; D not resolved. Germline CDR1 and CDR2: SEHNR and FQNEAQ (reference sequence). This CDR3 spans 12 amino acids. CDR3 in DNA: TGTGCCAGCAGCGCGACGGACCTTCGGTCGAACTTC. This encodes CASSATDLRSNF.

This clonotype was seen only a few times. The V gene is TRBV7-8, the J gene TRBJ2-7; no clear D gene. V was clipped by 4 bases and J by 2 bases, with 9 bases between them. Germline V gives CDR1 SGHVS, CDR2 FQNEAQ. The CDR3 has 13 residues. DNA of the CDR3: TGTGCCAGCAGCTCGGTCGGAACCTACGAGCAGTACGTC. Its protein product is CASSSVGTYEQYV.

This clonotype was picked up one time. One end of the junction does not line up with germline, which may come from a read error. The genes are TRBV3-1 and TRBJ2-3; 7 nucleotides line up with TRBD2. The CDR3 length is 16 residues. The germline CDR1 and CDR2 sequences are LGHDT and YNNKEL (reference sequence). The CDR3 region has the DNA TGTGCCACCAGCCCCTTACCGACTAGCAGTGCGGATACGCAGTATTTT. Translating gives CATSPLPTSSADTQYF.

The CDR3 DNA follows: TGTGCCAGCAGCCGACTGTCGGGGGGCGCTAGCACAGATACGCAGTATTTT. Translating gives CASSRLSGGASTDTQYF. This sequence joins TRBV3-1 and TRBJ2-3, with D perhaps TRBD2 (7 bases). The CDR3 runs to 17 residues. V was cut by 4 bases and J by 0 bases, with 17 bases left in between. The V gene's germline CDR1 is LGHDT and CDR2 YNNKEL (reference sequence).

CDR3 DNA: TGTGCCAGCAGCTTGGTTGCGACATTAGCGGGAGTCTTATCCTACAATGAGCAGTTCTTC. Translating gives CASSLVATLAGVLSYNEQFF. The J gene is TRBJ2-1, the V gene TRBV7-8, with TRBD2 matching over 9 bases. Germline V gene sequence: CDR1 SGHVS, CDR2 FQNEAQ. The length of the CDR3 is 20 residues. The ends lost 3 bases at V and 1 base at J; junction bases unmatched: 16.